A selection of T cell receptor beta chains follows, all from one sample in a study of cytomegalovirus exposure and HLA in healthy donors. Clones were sequenced by immunoSEQ multiplex PCR, and TCRdb holds only the in-frame ones, with some missing. Of tens of thousands of clones detected, around 8% appear once; the ten largest clones hold approximately 2.4%. The sequenced sample was PBMCs. The receptors derive from a man aged 45-65 years in good health and CMV-seronegative. The CDR3 runs from the conserved cysteine through the conserved F or W. A D gene is named only where the DNA matches it firmly. Clone size, where shown, is once, few, many, or a class for clones that have expanded.

v_call	clone_size	d_call	j_call	cdr3_nt	cdr3_aa
TRBV28	few	TRBD1	TRBJ1-1	TGTGCCAGCAGTTCATGGACAGGGGCGAACACTGAAGCTTTCTTT	CASSSWTGANTEAFF
TRBV4-1	few	TRBD1	TRBJ2-7	TGCGCCAGCAGCCACACGGGACAGGGTTACGAGCAGTACTTC	CASSHTGQGYEQYF
TRBV28	.	TRBD2	TRBJ2-7	TGTGCATGGTCGTCAGCGGGAGCACCCTACGAGCAGTACTTC	CAWSSAGAPYEQYF
TRBV11-3	.	.	TRBJ2-1	TGTGCCAGCAGCTTATCGACGGGGAATGAGCAGTTCTTC	CASSLSTGNEQFF
TRBV2	medium-sized	.	TRBJ2-3	TGTGCCAGCAGTGAAGAACAAGACTTCTATTCAAGCACAGATACGCAGTATTTT	CASSEEQDFYSSTDTQYF
TRBV2	.	TRBD2	TRBJ2-3	TGTGCCAGCAGTGAAGGACAGATTAGCGGGGATACGCAGTATTTT	CASSEGQISGDTQYF
TRBV5-4	.	.	TRBJ1-3	TGTGCCAGCAGCTCCAGAGGTATCTCTGGAAACACCATATATTTT	CASSSRGISGNTIYF
TRBV5-4	few	.	TRBJ2-7	TGTGCCAGCAGCCATTCCGGGCTCAACAGGGAAGGGGAGTACTTC	CASSHSGLNREGEYF
TRBV10-2	.	.	TRBJ1-5	TGCGCCAGCACCTTGACAGGCAATCAGCCCCAGCATTTT	CASTLTGNQPQHF
TRBV6-1	few	.	TRBJ1-2	TGTGCCAGCAGTGAAGCAACCGGGAGGGGCTACACCTTC	CASSEATGRGYTF
TRBV11-2	few	TRBD2	TRBJ2-1	TGTGCCAGCAGCCGTGGAAGCGGGACGTACAATGAGCAGTTCTTC	CASSRGSGTYNEQFF
TRBV6-5	few	TRBD2	TRBJ2-5	TGTGCCACGAGGACTAGCGGGGGGCAAGAGACCCAGTACTTC	CATRTSGGQETQYF
TRBV15	.	TRBD1	TRBJ1-5	TGTGCCACCAGCAGAGGACAGGGGAGTTTTCAGCCCCAGCATTTT	CATSRGQGSFQPQHF
TRBV6-1	few	TRBD2	TRBJ2-3	TGTGCCAGCAGTCCGTCGACTAGCAGCGCAGATACGCAGTATTTT	CASSPSTSSADTQYF
TRBV27	few	.	TRBJ1-1	TGTGCCAGCACCCCTTATTGGGGCCTCACTGAAGCTTTCTTT	CASTPYWGLTEAFF
TRBV4-1	.	TRBD1	TRBJ2-5	TGCGCCAGCAGCCAGGGACAGAACCAAGAGACCCAGTACTTC	CASSQGQNQETQYF
TRBV6-1	.	TRBD2	TRBJ2-3	TGTGCCAGCAGTGGATCAGGACTAGCGGGAGTTTCGGATACGCAGTATTTT	CASSGSGLAGVSDTQYF
TRBV4-3	few	TRBD2	TRBJ2-5	TGCGCCAGCAGCCAAGGGACTAGCGGGAGGGGGAAGGGTGAGACCCAGTACTTC	CASSQGTSGRGKGETQYF
TRBV6-4	few	TRBD2	TRBJ2-1	TGTGCCAGCAGTGACTCTTCTAGCGGGAGGGATCTGCATGAGCAGTTCTTC	CASSDSSSGRDLHEQFF
TRBV10-3	few	TRBD1	TRBJ2-7	TGTGCCATCAGTAATAACAGGGGAGCAACCTACGAGCAGTACTTC	CAISNNRGATYEQYF
TRBV4-1	.	TRBD2	TRBJ2-5	TGCGCCAGCAGACCAGGACTAGCGAAGACAGAGACCCAGTACTTC	CASRPGLAKTETQYF
TRBV5-1	few	.	TRBJ2-2	TGCGCCAGCAGCCCAAGGGGGTCCGCGCTGTTTTTT	CASSPRGSALFF
TRBV7-9	.	.	TRBJ2-7	TGTGCCAGCAGCTTAGTTGGGGGGGCAGCCTACGAGCAGTACTTC	CASSLVGGAAYEQYF
TRBV7-9	.	TRBD1	TRBJ2-7	TGTGCCGGCAGCTCGCCTCGACCGGGACAGAAGATCTCCTACGAGCAGTACTTC	CAGSSPRPGQKISYEQYF
TRBV6-1	few	TRBD1	TRBJ2-2	TGTGCCAGCAGTGAACTTACAGGGGGTCACGGGGAGCTGTTTTTT	CASSELTGGHGELFF
TRBV5-6	.	.	TRBJ1-2	TGTGCCAGCAGTCCGGGGGAAAACTATGGCTACACCTTC	CASSPGENYGYTF
TRBV11-2	.	TRBD1	TRBJ2-7	TGTGCCAGCAGGGGGGACAGGAACGGGTACGAGCAGTACTTC	CASRGDRNGYEQYF
TRBV5-4	few	TRBD2	TRBJ2-7	TGTGCCAGCAGCTTCGGGACTAGCGGGAGGGCCACCGAGCAGTACTTC	CASSFGTSGRATEQYF
TRBV7-9	.	TRBD1	TRBJ2-2	TGTGCCAGCAGCCCAGCAGGGGGCGCGGGCACCGGGGAGCTGTTTTTT	CASSPAGGAGTGELFF
TRBV25-1	few	TRBD1	TRBJ2-7	TGTGCCAGCAGTCTACCCGGGACAGGGATATACGAGCAGTACTTC	CASSLPGTGIYEQYF
TRBV6-4	few	TRBD1	TRBJ1-1	TGTGCCAGCAGTCCTAACAGGGGGAACACTGAAGCTTTCTTT	CASSPNRGNTEAFF
TRBV9	few	.	TRBJ2-7	TGTGCCAGCAGCCCCGGGGGGACACAAAGCTATTACGAGCAGTACTTC	CASSPGGTQSYYEQYF
TRBV28	.	.	TRBJ1-2	TGTGCCAGCAGTTTGGGCCAGCAACGCGGCTACACCTTC	CASSLGQQRGYTF
TRBV6-1	medium-sized	.	TRBJ1-5	TGTGCCAGCAGTGAAGGGGGGCGTCCAAAGCATTTT	CASSEGGRPKHF
TRBV6-5	many	.	TRBJ2-1	TGTGCCACCGTTAGCGGTAGCTCCTACAATGAGCAGTTCTTC	CATVSGSSYNEQFF
TRBV7-2	few	TRBD2	TRBJ2-1	TGTGCCAGCAGCTTAGAAGCGGGAGCCCAGGCTAAGCAGTTCTTC	CASSLEAGAQAKQFF
TRBV6-5	.	TRBD1	TRBJ1-5	TGTGCCAGCAGAACGGACAGGGCTAGCAATCAGCCCCAGCATTTT	CASRTDRASNQPQHF
TRBV5-1	few	.	TRBJ2-2	TGCGCCAGCACCGGCAGAGGGGGAACCTCGAACACCGGGGAGCTGTTTTTT	CASTGRGGTSNTGELFF
TRBV2	few	.	TRBJ2-7	TGTGCCAGCAGTGAATGGGTTAGCGGTAGTTACGAGCAGTACTTC	CASSEWVSGSYEQYF
TRBV19	.	.	TRBJ1-2	TGTGCCAGTAGTATCGGGGTCGAAACAAGAGGTTACACCTTC	CASSIGVETRGYTF
TRBV19	.	.	TRBJ2-1	TGTGCCAGTAGTATAGATCAAGCGAGCGGAAATGAGCAGTTCTTC	CASSIDQASGNEQFF
TRBV11-2	.	.	TRBJ1-4	TGTGCCAGCAGCTTAGACAGGTTTGGAAAACTGTTTTTT	CASSLDRFGKLFF
TRBV7-2	.	.	TRBJ2-6	TGTGCCAGCACCATACGCAGGATCTACTCTGGGGCCAACGTCCTGACTTTC	CASTIRRIYSGANVLTF
TRBV6-5	.	.	TRBJ1-1	TGTGCCAGCAGAGAAGGGACACCTAACACTGAAGCTTTCTTT	CASREGTPNTEAFF
TRBV5-6	.	.	TRBJ2-6	TGTGCCAGCAGCTTCCGGGGGACCGGGGCCAACGTCCTGACTTTC	CASSFRGTGANVLTF
TRBV28	few	.	TRBJ2-1	TGTGCCAGCCGTCTTTACAATGAGCAGTTCTTC	CASRLYNEQFF
TRBV14	.	.	TRBJ2-7	TGTGCCAGCAGCCAAGATGGTGACAGGTACCACGAGCAGTACTTC	CASSQDGDRYHEQYF
TRBV7-8	few	.	TRBJ2-1	TGTGCCAGCGGCGGCAGTGAGCAGTTCTTC	CASGGSEQFF
TRBV13	.	.	TRBJ1-3	TGTGCCAGCAGCTTAGACAGGGTAGGAGGAAACACCATATATTTT	CASSLDRVGGNTIYF
TRBV19	many	TRBD2	TRBJ2-1	TGTGCCAGTAGTACACTAGCGGTTTCCTACAATGAGCAGTTCTTC	CASSTLAVSYNEQFF
TRBV29-1	.	TRBD2	TRBJ2-5	TGCAGCGTTGTTGGCCAGGCGCAGACTAGCTCAAACCAAGAGACCCAGTACTTC	CSVVGQAQTSSNQETQYF
TRBV9	.	.	TRBJ1-1	TGTGCCAGCAGCGTTGACGCCGGGGGGAACACTGAAGCTTTCTTT	CASSVDAGGNTEAFF
TRBV19	.	.	TRBJ2-5	TGTGCCAGTAGTATAGATCTGGAGACCCAGTACTTC	CASSIDLETQYF